This note documents a single T cell receptor (beta chain) sequence. Which antigen it targets is not known. Per-base qualities were not stored, and no clone one base away is much larger. Participants in the prospective study were enrolled through a virtual design, were aged roughly 18 to 100 years, and lived in roughly 24 United States geographic areas. In the prospective study, cohorts were assigned on the basis of participant-reported clinical history obtained from a screening survey and a study questionnaire. Recovered participants in ImmuneRACE Cohort 3 were defined by two consecutive negative NP/OP PCR tests, clearance by a healthcare professional, or resolution of symptoms. In the prospective study, mobile phlebotomists collected whole blood, serum and a nasopharyngeal or oropharyngeal swab from each participant. Additional blood draws and questionnaires over an approximately two-month period could optionally be provided by prospective study participants. Before DNA extraction, prospective study blood samples were shipped either frozen or at room temperature.

The CDR1 and CDR2 encoded by the germline V gene are SGHRS and YFSETQ. From its cysteine to its phenylalanine, the CDR3 spans 16 amino acids. The CDR3 DNA has 48 bases and is translated from base 1. The V and J ends are trimmed by 2 bases and 12 bases, leaving 21 bases between them. This sample is part of a study of blood T cell repertoires in COVID-19 (dated by TCRdb to 2018 to 2021). Context from the whole study: The collaborator samples originated in the United States, Italy and Spain and spanned the acute and convalescent phases of COVID-19. The material from the prospective study consisted of cDNA or gDNA derived from T cells, B-cell-depleted T cells, or PBMCs. Deeply sampled blood TCRbeta repertoires from subjects exposed to, actively infected with, or recovered from COVID-19 were included in the dataset. The repertoires were released in a freely available public database meant as a resource for research on the immune response to SARS-CoV-2. Samples were obtained from the ongoing ImmuneRACE study (first 160 participants) and from 1,254 subjects provided by 6 global collaborators. Nearly every sample came with metadata listing a de-identified subject ID, COVID-19 status, age in years and sex. Where available, HLA class I and class II types were taken from metadata supplied by the sample provider and were not determined by assay-based typing.

TCRbeta CDR3 regions were amplified from genomic DNA using the immunoSEQ Assay, a bias-controlled multiplex PCR. The authors processed their data as follows. Nucleated cell counts per sample were estimated from amplification of reference gene primers within the assay. To quantify the absolute abundance of each unique TCRbeta CDR3 rearrangement, sequence reads were collapsed and filtered. For each sample, productive Simpson clonality was calculated as the square root of Simpson's diversity index across productive rearrangements. TCRdb holds this immuneACCESS table with in-frame rearrangements only. Some clones are missing; in checked studies, unresolved V genes explain under half, and the rest has no known cause. D and trimming were read from the DNA, whereas the V and J calls and clone size are those reported in that table. Here the sample has about 130,000 clones; around 80% occur a single time. Approximately 6% of the sample comes from the top ten.

The research as a whole found: The quantity of clinical and demographic metadata differed by source and by participant and was supplied without curation.

This clonotype was sampled from a woman aged 45-65 years who had recovered from COVID-19. The specimen was PBMCs or T cells enriched from blood (not recorded which). The sequence links TRBV5-1 to TRBJ1-6; TRBD1 is a possible D gene, resting on 6 matching bases. The CDR3 region reads CASSFAPDRSQGPLHF. The DNA reads as follows: TGCGCCAGCAGCTTTGCCCCTGACAGGTCCCAAGGACCCCTCCACTTT.